These T cell receptor beta chains were read from a single sample in a study of Ad26.COV2.S vaccination and SARS-CoV-2 variants. Assay: immunoSEQ multiplex PCR; the TCRdb copy retains only in-frame clones and omits some. Here the sample spans approximately 400,000 clones, roughly 85% being singletons. The starting material was peripheral blood, obtained in a trial of Ad26.COV2.S vaccine versus placebo. The receptors were gathered from a person aged 18-65 years who received the Ad26.COV2.S COVID-19 vaccine or a placebo. CDR3s include the opening cysteine and the closing phenylalanine or tryptophan. The D gene is left open where the match is weak. The size entry is marked missing in some rows and otherwise reads once, few, many or a size class.

>14|TRBJ2-2|TRBV29-1|few|.
TGCAGCGTCTTTCTCAGGAGCAACACCGGGGAGCTGTTTTTT
CSVFLRSNTGELFF
>14|TRBJ2-1|TRBV18|.|.
TGTGCCAGCTCACCACCTTTGAGGGTCAATGAGCAGTTCTTC
CASSPPLRVNEQFF
>16|TRBJ1-4|TRBV6-5|.|.
TGTGCCAGCAGTTACTCGATGCGGACAGACTATGAAAAACTGTTTTTT
CASSYSMRTDYEKLFF
>16|TRBJ2-7|TRBV11-2|.|TRBD2
TGTGCCAGCAGCTTAACAGCGGGAGAAAGAAGGGACGAGCAGTACTTC
CASSLTAGERRDEQYF
>16|TRBJ1-5|TRBV10-3|.|.
TGTGCCATCAGTGAGTCGAGGGGAACAGGGAATCAGCCCCAGCATTTT
CAISESRGTGNQPQHF
>12|TRBJ1-1|TRBV19|.|TRBD1
TGTGCCAGTAGTCCCCCCACAGGGGAGGCTTTCTTT
CASSPPTGEAFF
>15|TRBJ2-7|TRBV2|many|TRBD2
TGTGCCAGCAGTGTGGGACTAGCGGGCTCCTACGAGCAGTACTTC
CASSVGLAGSYEQYF
>13|TRBJ2-1|TRBV12-5|.|.
TGTGCTAGTGCCACTCCCCCACAAGAGGAGCAGTTCTTC
CASATPPQEEQFF
>17|TRBJ1-1|TRBV5-1|.|.
TGCGCCAGCAGCTTGGCCACGGTACGGATAGGGGGGCGTGAAGCTTTCTTT
CASSLATVRIGGREAFF
>15|TRBJ2-1|TRBV19|.|TRBD2
TGTGCCAGTAGTATTGGACTAGCGGGGGGCAATGAGCAGTTCTTC
CASSIGLAGGNEQFF
>14|TRBJ2-5|TRBV27|.|.
TGTGCCAGCAGTTTATTGGGGGCTCAAGAGACCCAGTACTTC
CASSLLGAQETQYF
>15|TRBJ2-1|TRBV5-1|.|.
TGCGCCAGCACCCAAGGGACACCGGAAGGCCATGAGCAGTTCTTC
CASTQGTPEGHEQFF
>16|TRBJ2-7|TRBV11-3|once|.
TGTGCCAGCAGCTCCGGGACTGTAAAGGTGGGTCTCGAGCAGTACTTC
CASSSGTVKVGLEQYF
>13|TRBJ2-7|TRBV7-6|.|.
TGTGCCAGCAGCTTAACGACTAGAAGCGAGCAGTACTTC
CASSLTTRSEQYF
>14|TRBJ2-3|TRBV5-1|.|TRBD1
TGCGCCGGTTCCGGGACAGGGTTGACAGATACGCAGTATTTT
CAGSGTGLTDTQYF
>15|TRBJ1-4|TRBV5-1|once|.
TGCGCCAGCAGCTTGGAGGCAGCAACTAATGAAAAACTGTTTTTT
CASSLEAATNEKLFF
>19|TRBJ2-3|TRBV3-1/TRBV3-2|.|TRBD2
TGTGCCAGCAGCCATTGGACTAGCGGGAGAGGGACTCCTCCCCATACGCAGTATTTT
CASSHWTSGRGTPPHTQYF